This TCR beta chain appears in the sequencing data of a study of CD8 T cells in Susac syndrome. General study findings and limits: The study's TCR sequencing and HLA analysis covered a relatively small number of individuals, and the study acknowledged this. Clonal expansion was not observed in the Susac syndrome CD4+ T cell repertoires.

Points on this clonotype: Its antigen is not identified.

RNA in amounts of roughly 0.5 to 1 ug was reverse transcribed with random hexamers. An immunoSEQ multiplex PCR amplified TCR beta CDR3 over 54 Vbeta and 13 Jbeta. In TCRdb, the immunoSEQ multiplex PCR reads were re-called with MiXCR into one record per CDR3 protein. The sample holds 150,000 to 160,000 distinct CDR3 sequences; 95% are singletons and the top ten take 0.15% to 0.2%. Recently defined diagnostic criteria classed the Susac syndrome patients as definite or probable. CDR3 length: 15 residues. Germline V lookup: CDR1 SGHNT, CDR2 YYREEE (reference sequence). V lost 2 bases, J lost 2 bases, and 1 base stayed unmatched.

This rearrangement joins TRBV5-4 to TRBJ1-4, with TRBD1 matching 9 bases. This sequence originates from a human donor with Susac syndrome. Sequenced sample: CD4+ T cells from PBMCs. Written as DNA, the CDR3 is TGTGCCAGCAGCTTCACAGGGGGCACTAATGAAAAACTGTTTTTT. This encodes CASSFTGGTNEKLFF.